The rows below give T cell receptor beta chains drawn from one sample of a study of T-cell reconstitution after alpha-beta-depleted transplantation in children. TCRdb reanalysed the PCR reads using MiXCR and keeps one entry per CDR3 protein. The sample includes about 110,000 distinct CDR3 sequences, 5.5% to 6.5% of them seen just once. This material consisted of PBMCs, mostly from graft donor cells, taken 360 days after TCRalphabeta/CD19-depleted stem cell transplant. The receptors come from a male patient between 2 and 10 years old who had a stem cell transplant for acute lymphoblastic leukemia, so the T cells may come from the graft donor. The conserved cysteine and the conserved F or W are not part of the CDR3 here.

TRBJ2-1 | TRBV2 | ASSESPSGFSYNEQF
TRBJ1-6 | TRBV10-2 | ASRDGVASPLH
TRBJ2-2 | TRBV5-6 | ASSLTANTGELF
TRBJ2-5 | TRBV20-1 | SASPAGGLLPQY
TRBJ2-3 | TRBV15 | ATSNIGRPDTQY
TRBJ2-2 | TRBV11-1 | ASSWTGTSDTGTGELF
TRBJ2-7 | TRBV9 | ASSSGRTEGSYEQY
TRBJ2-2 | TRBV27 | ASARGELF
TRBJ2-5 | TRBV11-2 | ASSQTGGQETQY
TRBJ1-1 | TRBV4-3 | ASSQVHGREYTEAF
TRBJ2-5 | TRBV13 | ASSLAVQETQY
TRBJ2-1 | TRBV15 | ATREGQGYNEQF
TRBJ2-1 | TRBV27 | ASSLWGGRALYNEQF
TRBJ1-2 | TRBV29-1 | SARDRGNYGYT
TRBJ2-1 | TRBV7-9 | ASSSDRDRDEQF
TRBJ2-1 | TRBV10-3 | AMAADRGQAEQF
TRBJ1-2 | TRBV4-2 | ASSHLAKTANYGYT
TRBJ1-2 | TRBV29-1 | SVEVGKNGYT
TRBJ2-2 | TRBV15 | ATSRGRLAGGFGELF
TRBJ2-3 | TRBV3-1 | ASSHRRASGTDTQY
TRBJ1-2 | TRBV5-6 | ASSFYSGHGYT
TRBJ1-6 | TRBV5-1 | ASSLGRARALH
TRBJ2-7 | TRBV30 | AWSIGDSYEQY
TRBJ2-1 | TRBV6-2/TRBV6-3 | ASSKSSVSLYNEQF
TRBJ2-7 | TRBV11-2 | ASSWTGNYEQY
TRBJ1-1 | TRBV7-8 | ASSLAWGLNTEAF
TRBJ1-1 | TRBV29-1 | SGSGGNTEAF
TRBJ2-7 | TRBV6-2/TRBV6-3 | ASSYGTRVAYEQY
TRBJ2-3 | TRBV7-6 | ASSLVSISTDTQY
TRBJ2-6 | TRBV6-5 | ASSYSGTPLT
TRBJ2-7 | TRBV27 | ASSSGQGTGEQY
TRBJ2-5 | TRBV7-9 | ASSLVDRIQRGIQETQY
TRBJ2-1 | TRBV24-1 | ATSDLNGPSRHEQF
TRBJ2-7 | TRBV9 | ASSVAGGRSYEQY
TRBJ1-5 | TRBV12-3/TRBV12-4 | ASSPARGLGQPQH
TRBJ2-3 | TRBV11-3 | ASSLGEKPYTQY
TRBJ2-4 | TRBV5-1 | ASSSGPIPDIQY
TRBJ1-1 | TRBV5-1 | ASSLLFRAGGTLPARTDTEAF
TRBJ2-7 | TRBV10-3 | AISEYKLNYEQY
TRBJ1-1 | TRBV5-1 | ASSSGVDTEAF
TRBJ2-6 | TRBV28 | ASSLTVVGANVLT
TRBJ2-3 | TRBV4-3 | ASSQDRASGGPDTQY
TRBJ2-1 | TRBV6-2/TRBV6-3 | ASSYSSDEQF
TRBJ2-2 | TRBV12-3/TRBV12-4 | ASSRRGSTGELF
TRBJ1-2 | TRBV5-8 | ASSLFKVDYGYT
TRBJ2-7 | TRBV4-3 | ASSPDTSYEQY
TRBJ2-1 | TRBV12-5 | ASGLVPHNEQF
TRBJ2-2 | TRBV28 | ASSLGGFTGDTGELF
TRBJ2-2 | TRBV12-5 | ASGLRGQSSNGELF
TRBJ1-6 | TRBV28 | ASSLHSSYNSPLH
TRBJ2-7 | TRBV5-1 | ASSGLGEQY
TRBJ2-1 | TRBV20-1 | CARDLRGSSYNEQF
TRBJ2-5 | TRBV15 | ATSRGGEETQY
TRBJ1-1 | TRBV7-3 | ASSFGGGNTEAF
TRBJ2-2 | TRBV20-1 | SASTGELF
TRBJ1-2 | TRBV12-3/TRBV12-4 | ASSFWDSLVYGYT
TRBJ1-2 | TRBV12-3/TRBV12-4 | ASSRGPYDYT
TRBJ2-5 | TRBV20-1 | SASPTETQY
TRBJ2-3 | TRBV9 | ASSVEGQFTDTQY